The 12 T cell receptor beta chains given below trace back to one sample, sequenced in a study of blood T cell repertoires in COVID-19. Generated by immunoSEQ multiplex PCR, the TCRdb table keeps only in-frame clones and is missing some. This repertoire shows about 51,000 clones, approximately 91% found once; its top ten account for approximately 3%. Sequenced sample: peripheral blood. All receptors derive from a man over 45 with active COVID-19.

The chain uses TRBV5-1 and TRBJ2-5; perhaps TRBD1 as D (8 bases). Germline-derived CDR1 and CDR2 are SGHRS and YFSETQ. Trimming removed 4 bases from V and 6 bases from J, with 19 bases in between. This CDR3 is built from 15 residues. The CDR3 DNA follows: TGCGCCAGCAGCGAACAGGGGGGGATCCGGAAGACCCAGTACTTC. The encoded protein is CASSEQGGIRKTQYF.

This chain uses TRBV7-3 with TRBJ2-1, with TRBD1 identical over 8 bases. The CDR3 loop spans 13 amino acids. The V segment lost 1 base and the J segment 13 bases; nucleotides outside the gene matches: 6. Germline-derived CDR1 and CDR2 are SGHTA and FQGTGA. The CDR3 here is CASSLKGRGPQFF. The DNA of the CDR3 is TGTGCCAGCAGCTTAAAAGGCAGGGGGCCCCAGTTCTTC.

This clone was seen more than once but under ten times. The chain links TRBV7-9 to TRBJ1-6; possibly TRBD1 for D (5 bases). V was clipped by 5 bases and J by 8 bases, with 16 bases between them. Germline CDR1 reads SEHNR; CDR2 reads FQNEAQ (reference sequence). The CDR3 is made up of 15 amino acids. The CDR3 reads CASSGSTEADSPLHF. CDR3 bases: TGTGCCAGCAGCGGGTCGACAGAGGCTGATTCACCCCTCCACTTT.

DNA for the CDR3: TGTGCCAGTAGTATCAGGAAGATTGGCGCAGATACGCAGTATTTT. Protein product: CASSIRKIGADTQYF. The chain is built from TRBV19 and TRBJ2-3; D uncertain. CDR1 is LNHDA and CDR2 is SQIVND in the germline V gene (reference sequence). Trimming cost V 3 bases and J 4 bases, with 14 bases left between them. The CDR3 extends over 15 amino acids.

The chain uses TRBV4-1 and TRBJ2-4; D is uncertain. The CDR3 has 14 residues. Trimming pared 2 bases from V and 8 bases from J, leaving 13 bases between. CDR1 is MGHRA and CDR2 is YSYEKL in the germline V gene. The DNA for the CDR3 is TGCGCCAGCAGCCAACCCACTATGCTAGACATTCAGTACTTC. This encodes CASSQPTMLDIQYF.

This rearrangement joins TRBV10-3 to TRBJ1-6, with D tentatively TRBD1 (6 bases). CDR3 length equals 13 residues. Per germline, CDR1 ENHRY and CDR2 SYGVKD. With 10 bases removed from V and 6 bases from J, the gap between germline ends came to 13 bases. The CDR3 bases are TGTGCCAACCGACAGGCGCCTAATTCACCCCTCCACTTT. It translates to CANRQAPNSPLHF.

The chain links TRBV3-1 (or the pseudogene TRBV3-2) to TRBJ1-5, with D tentatively TRBD1 (6 bases). This CDR3 spans 16 amino acids. Trimming stripped 0 bases from V and 0 bases from J, with 9 bases between. Germline CDR1 reads LGHDT; CDR2 reads YNNKEL (reference sequence). In DNA, the CDR3 is TGTGCCAGCAGCCAAGATCAGGGGAATAGCAATCAGCCCCAGCATTTT. Protein product: CASSQDQGNSNQPQHF.

The V call is TRBV2, the J call TRBJ2-1; TRBD1 agrees at 7 bases. Trimming took 6 bases from V and 5 from J; bases not matched to a gene: 4. The CDR3 runs to 13 residues. Germline V gives CDR1 SNHLY, CDR2 FYNNEI. The DNA of the CDR3 is TGTGCCAGCAGGAGGGACAGAGACAATGAGCAGTTCTTC. Translated, it gives CASRRDRDNEQFF.

By sample fraction, this clone is medium-sized. The sample holds other DNA sequences that translate to the same CDR3. The rearrangement uses TRBV19 and TRBJ2-7; TRBD1 is a possible D gene (6 bases). The germline V gene encodes CDR1 LNHDA and CDR2 SQIVND (reference sequence). This CDR3 contains 13 residues. The V end lost 3 bases, the J end lost 4 bases, and 10 bases lay between the germline ends. In DNA, the CDR3 is TGTGCCAGTAGTATGGCGCAGGGGTACGAGCAGTACTTC. Protein product: CASSMAQGYEQYF.

This rearrangement joins TRBV5-1 to TRBJ2-1; no clear D gene. The CDR3 sequence is 16 residues long. Germline values: CDR1 SGHRS, CDR2 YFSETQ. Trimming removed 5 bases at V and 2 bases at J, with 17 bases between. The CDR3 is CASSPRSISTYNEQFF. The CDR3 DNA reads TGCGCCAGCAGTCCACGCTCAATCAGTACCTACAATGAGCAGTTCTTC.

For the CDR3, the DNA is TGTGCCAGCAGCTTAGAGGGGGGACTAGCGGACAACAATGAGCAGTTCTTC. Residues: CASSLEGGLADNNEQFF. This sequence joins TRBV13 and TRBJ2-1, with 11 bases matching TRBD2. Germline CDR1 reads PRHDT; CDR2 reads FYEKMQ (reference sequence). The CDR3 covers 17 residues. Trimming removed 1 base from V and 5 bases from J; junction bases left unmatched: 7.

The CDR3 coding sequence is TGCGCCAGCAGTGAGGGGACAGGGGGAACTGAAGCTTTCTTT. It translates to CASSEGTGGTEAFF. The chain has TRBV10-2 and TRBJ1-1, with 11 bases identical to TRBD1. The CDR3 spans 14 residues. CDR1 is WSHSY and CDR2 is SAAADI in the germline V gene. After removal of 2 bases from V and 5 bases from J, the junction contained 1 base not matched to a gene.